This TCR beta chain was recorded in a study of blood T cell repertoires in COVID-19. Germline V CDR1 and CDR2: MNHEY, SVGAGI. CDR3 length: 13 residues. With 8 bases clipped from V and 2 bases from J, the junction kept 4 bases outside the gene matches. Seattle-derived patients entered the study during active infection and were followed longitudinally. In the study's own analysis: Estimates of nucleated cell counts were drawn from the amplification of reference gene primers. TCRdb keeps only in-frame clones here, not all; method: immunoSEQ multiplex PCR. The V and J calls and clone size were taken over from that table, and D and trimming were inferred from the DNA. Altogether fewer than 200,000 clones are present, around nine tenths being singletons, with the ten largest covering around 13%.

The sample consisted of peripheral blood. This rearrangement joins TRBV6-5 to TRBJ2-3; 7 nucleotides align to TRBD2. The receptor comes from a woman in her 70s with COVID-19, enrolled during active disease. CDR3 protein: CASGREPTDTQYF. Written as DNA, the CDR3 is TGTGCCAGCGGGCGGGAGCCCACAGATACGCAGTATTTT.